The 10 T cell receptor beta chains given below trace back to one sample, sequenced in a study of CD8 T cells in ankylosing spondylitis (dated by TCRdb to about 2017). Their antigens are not known. What the study reported, not specific to this receptor: A TCR beta motif of 8 or 9 highly homologous amino acid variants appeared characteristic of blood from ankylosing spondylitis patients.

Libraries were built with 5' RACE. Sequenced on an Illumina HiSeq 2500. TCRdb trimmed public reads at Q25 via fastp, called clones via MiXCR and kept in-frame beta chains. Each CDR3 protein gets just one entry, which takes the most common genes and DNA from the rows behind it. Within this sample are about 220,000 distinct CDR3 sequences, with around 18% of them counted one time only. The ten largest clones add up to roughly 42% of the sample. The sequencing sample was made of blood, either unsorted or a sorted T cell fraction (not recorded which). These receptors all come from a male donor with ankylosing spondylitis.

This clonotype appeared a few times. CDR3 sequence (DNA): TGTGCCACTGCGTACGGGGCGGCCTACGAGCAGTACTTC. Its translation is CATAYGAAYEQYF. The genes are TRBV10-3 and TRBJ2-7; D possibly matches TRBD1 or TRBD2 (5 bases each). Trimming stripped 10 bases from V and 2 bases from J, with 15 bases between. The CDR3 totals 13 residues. The V gene's germline CDR1 is ENHRY and CDR2 SYGVKD.

This clonotype was recorded many times. The chain has TRBV12-3 or TRBV12-4 and TRBJ2-7; D not resolved. The CDR3 length is 13 residues. With 5 bases removed from V and 5 bases from J, the gap between germline ends came to 13 bases. This chain's CDR3 is CASSGRAADEQYF. As DNA, the CDR3 is TGTGCCAGCAGTGGCCGGGCGGCCGACGAGCAGTACTTC.

Regarding this clonotype: It may be a read error: a sequence one base away is much more abundant. The conserved closing phenylalanine or tryptophan is absent in this CDR3, likely reflecting a read error. The CDR3 region is CASSRDQNNEQFL. DNA of the CDR3: TGTGCCAGCAGCCGGGACCAAAACAATGAGCAGTTCTTA. The V and J genes are TRBV6-4 and TRBJ2-1; D may correspond to TRBD1 or TRBD2 (5 bases each). Germline loops: CDR1 MRHNA, CDR2 SNTAGT. The CDR3 has 13 amino acids. V lost 6 bases, J lost 5 bases, and 11 bases lay in between.

V is TRBV3-1 and J is TRBJ2-7, with D possibly called TRBD1 or TRBD2 (5 bases each). V lost 4 bases and J lost 3, with 13 bases in between. This CDR3 region has 14 residues. Germline V gives CDR1 LGHDT, CDR2 YNNKEL (reference sequence). Here the CDR3 DNA reads TGTGCCAGCAGCCCACCGGGGCCTCTCTACGAGCAGTACTTC. This encodes CASSPPGPLYEQYF.

This sequence joins TRBV2 and TRBJ1-2; 8 bases agree with TRBD1. The CDR3 runs 14 residues. With V trimmed by 7 bases and J by 2 bases, 6 bases remained unmatched. The germline gives CDR1 SNHLY, CDR2 FYNNEI. Here the CDR3 DNA reads TGTGCCAGCATTATGGACAGGGAAAACTATGGCTACACCTTC. Its translation: CASIMDRENYGYTF.

This chain links TRBV7-3 with TRBJ2-1; either TRBD1 or TRBD2 may supply D (5 bases each). Trimming removed 5 bases from V and 9 bases from J, with 11 bases in between. The CDR3 has 12 amino acids. Per the germline V gene, CDR1 is SGHTA and CDR2 is FQGTGA. CDR3 nucleotide sequence: TGTGCCAGCAGCCCACGTGGGGGTGAGCAGTTCTTC. This codes for CASSPRGGEQFF. Looking up the rest from reference TRBV7-3 and TRBJ2-1 gives the full variable domain: GAGVSQTPSNKVTEKGKYVELRCDPISGHTALYWYRQSLGQGPEFLIYFQGTGAADDSGLPNDRFFAVRPEGSVSTLKIQRTERGDSAVYLCASSPRGGEQFFGPGTRLTVL.

This clonotype was picked up many times. The genes are TRBV15 and TRBJ2-2, with TRBD1 as a possible D gene (7 bases). Trimming pared 3 bases from V and 8 bases from J, leaving 19 bases between. CDR3 length equals 16 residues. Germline assignment: CDR1 LNHNV and CDR2 YYDKDF (reference sequence). The CDR3 region has the DNA TGTGCCACCAGCAGCTCGCAGAAACCAGGGGGGGGGGAGCTGTTTTTT. Protein product: CATSSSQKPGGGELFF.

J is TRBJ1-5 and V is TRBV12-3 or TRBV12-4; 11 nucleotides align to TRBD1. The CDR3 is made up of 15 amino acids. V shed 6 bases, J shed 3 bases, and the junction held 4 bases outside the gene matches. In DNA, the CDR3 is TGTGCCAGCAGAGGACAGGGGGCGGACAATCAGCCCCAGCATTTT. It yields the protein CASRGQGADNQPQHF.

This clonotype showed up many times. This chain links TRBV7-2 with TRBJ2-3; 9 bases align to TRBD2. Per germline, CDR1 SGHTA and CDR2 FQGNSA. The CDR3 covers 14 residues. V shed 4 bases, J shed 7 bases, and the junction held 6 bases outside the gene matches. The CDR3 DNA follows: TGTGCCAGCAGCTATAGCGGGAGATGGAATACGCAGTATTTT. Its translation is CASSYSGRWNTQYF.

This clonotype was seen only a few times. This sequence joins TRBV9 and TRBJ1-2; a weak D match, TRBD1 (6 bases). The CDR3 totals 15 residues. Germline V gene sequence: CDR1 SGDLS, CDR2 YYNGEE. Trimming left V 0 bases short and J 3 bases short, with 12 bases between. The CDR3 DNA sequence: TGTGCCAGCAGCGTAGCCCCAGGGGAAGACTATGGCTACACCTTC. It is translated as CASSVAPGEDYGYTF. Full variable domain (rest looked up from reference TRBV9 and TRBJ1-2): DSGVTQTPKHLITATGQRVTLRCSPRSGDLSVYWYQQSLDQGLQFLIQYYNGEERAKGNILERFSAQQFPDLHSELNLSSLELGDSALYFCASSVAPGEDYGYTFGSGTRLTVV.